Each of the 23 T cell receptor beta chains below was sequenced from the same sample in a study of blood T cell repertoires in COVID-19. Some clones are missing from TCRdb's copy, which holds only in-frame ones; the method was immunoSEQ multiplex PCR. The sample has some 490,000 clones; about nine tenths are singletons. Material: PBMCs or T cells enriched from blood (not recorded which). The origin of the receptors is an older woman who had recovered from COVID-19.

The chain has TRBV6-5 and TRBJ2-7; 7 bases align to TRBD2. The J segment lost 3 bases and the V segment lost 7 bases, leaving 9 bases of the junction unmatched. Germline V gives CDR1 MNHEY, CDR2 SVGAGI. This CDR3 has 14 residues. The DNA of the CDR3 is TGTGCCAGCACCGCTAGCGGAGTAAGCTACGAGCAGTACTTC. This translates into CASTASGVSYEQYF.

Remarks on this clone: This sample includes further DNA sequences coding for the same CDR3. The chain couples TRBV2 to TRBJ1-1; TRBD1 matches 10 bases. CDR1 is SNHLY and CDR2 is FYNNEI in the germline V gene. The V segment lost 6 bases and the J segment 1 base; nucleotides outside the gene matches: 2. There are 14 residues in the CDR3. This chain's CDR3 is CASSGDRGNTEAFF. In DNA, the CDR3 is TGTGCCAGCAGCGGGGACAGGGGGAACACTGAAGCTTTCTTT.

Only one count was recorded for this clone. This chain joins TRBV6-1 and TRBJ2-3; possibly TRBD2 for D (6 bases). Germline assignment: CDR1 MNHNS and CDR2 SASEGT. Trimming pared 2 bases from V and 4 bases from J, leaving 13 bases between. This CDR3 contains 15 residues. CDR3 bases: TGTGCCAGCAGTGAATTTCGGGGGATGGCAGATACGCAGTATTTT. Protein: CASSEFRGMADTQYF.

The genes are TRBV11-2 and TRBJ1-1; the D gene is possibly TRBD1 (5 bases). The CDR3 contains 15 residues. Germline CDR1 SGHAT, CDR2 FQNNGV. V lost 0 bases and J 5 bases, leaving 13 bases between the germline ends. The CDR3 loop reads CASSLDPQGGTEAFF. Written as DNA, the CDR3 is TGTGCCAGCAGCTTAGACCCCCAGGGAGGGACTGAAGCTTTCTTT. Full variable domain (outside the CDR3, taken from reference TRBV11-2 and TRBJ1-1): EAGVAQSPRYKIIEKRQSVAFWCNPISGHATLYWYQQILGQGPKLLIQFQNNGVVDDSQLPKDRFSAERLKGVDSTLKIQPAKLEDSAVYLCASSLDPQGGTEAFFGQGTRLTVV.

The chain couples TRBV3-1 (or the pseudogene TRBV3-2) to TRBJ1-4; 10 positions agree with TRBD1. The junction had 10 bases not matched to a gene; V was cut back by 4 bases and J by 8 bases. The CDR3 runs 16 residues. Germline V gene sequence: CDR1 LGHDT, CDR2 YNNKEL (reference sequence). CDR3 in DNA: TGTGCCAGCAGCCTTTACGACAGGGGGCTAGAAGAAAAACTGTTTTTT. This gives the protein CASSLYDRGLEEKLFF.

The V call is TRBV3-1 (or the pseudogene TRBV3-2), the J call TRBJ2-3; D remains unclear. In germline, CDR1 is LGHDT, CDR2 YNNKEL (reference sequence). Trimming shortened V by 4 bases and J by 0 bases, and 14 bases separated the two germline ends. This CDR3 region has 16 residues. The CDR3: CASSPWRGSSTDTQYF. The CDR3 coding sequence is TGTGCCAGCAGCCCATGGCGAGGCAGTAGCACAGATACGCAGTATTTT.

The CDR3 spells CASSFRDQPQHF. CDR3 in DNA: TGTGCCAGCAGCTTCAGGGATCAGCCCCAGCATTTT. The chain uses TRBV7-2 and TRBJ1-5; perhaps TRBD1 as D (5 bases). Trimming left V 3 bases short and J 5 bases short, with 5 bases between. The CDR3 has 12 residues. Germline values: CDR1 SGHTA, CDR2 FQGNSA.

V and J are TRBV24-1 and TRBJ2-2; D is perhaps TRBD2 (5 bases). Looked up from germline, CDR1 is KGHDR and CDR2 is SFDVKD. The V and J ends lost 9 bases and 3 bases respectively, with 7 bases between them. The CDR3 has 12 residues. This chain's CDR3 is CATGRYTGELFF. The CDR3 bases are TGTGCCACCGGGAGATACACCGGGGAGCTGTTTTTT.

The chain combines TRBV19 with TRBJ2-3; D is undetermined. Germline loops: CDR1 LNHDA, CDR2 SQIVND (reference sequence). The CDR3 covers 13 residues. V was cut by 7 bases and J by 3 bases, with 11 bases left in between. The CDR3 region is CASKQQGTDTQYF. The CDR3 coding sequence is TGTGCCAGTAAACAGCAAGGTACAGATACGCAGTATTTT.

V gene TRBV19 combines with J gene TRBJ2-3; 7 nucleotides match TRBD2. V lost 4 bases and J lost 2; bases outside the gene matches: 9. Germline V CDR1 and CDR2: LNHDA, SQIVND (reference sequence). The CDR3 is 16 residues long. In DNA, the CDR3 is TGTGCCAGTAGTAAAACTAGCGTCTCAAACACAGATACGCAGTATTTT. Protein product: CASSKTSVSNTDTQYF.

The rearrangement links TRBV10-3 to TRBJ1-5; 9 bases fit TRBD1. Germline assignment: CDR1 ENHRY and CDR2 SYGVKD. V shed 10 bases, J shed 5 bases, and the junction held 9 bases outside the gene matches. This CDR3 region has 14 residues. The CDR3 nucleotides are TGTGCCACCCGGGACAGGGAGTGGGATCAGCCCCAGCATTTT. Encoded protein: CATRDREWDQPQHF.

Worth noting for this clone: A much larger clone is a single base away; this may be a read error. The sample has other DNA sequences that encode this CDR3 too. The rearrangement joins TRBV5-1 to TRBJ2-2, with 11 bases matching TRBD1. After removal of 4 bases from V and 5 bases from J, the junction contained 4 bases not matched to a gene. This CDR3 comprises 15 residues. Germline CDR1 reads SGHRS; CDR2 reads YFSETQ. CDR3 sequence reads: CASSPGTGGTGELFF. The CDR3 region has the DNA TGCGCCAGCAGCCCCGGGACAGGGGGAACCGGGGAGCTGTTTTTT.

The chain joins TRBV10-3 to TRBJ1-2, with D maybe TRBD1 (6 bases). Trimming removed 0 bases at V and 8 bases at J, with 13 bases between. Germline V CDR1 and CDR2: ENHRY, SYGVKD. The CDR3 sequence is 14 residues long. The CDR3 reads CAISESRTEWGYTF. CDR3 in DNA: TGTGCCATCAGTGAGTCGAGGACAGAATGGGGCTACACCTTC.

CDR3 sequence reads: CASSRNTGTEQYF. In DNA, the CDR3 is TGTGCCAGCAGCCGCAATACAGGGACCGAGCAGTACTTC. The rearrangement links TRBV14 to TRBJ2-7; maybe TRBD1 (6 bases). Per germline, CDR1 SGHDN and CDR2 FVKESK. The V and J ends lost 4 bases and 6 bases respectively, with 13 bases between them. The CDR3 length is 13 residues. The variable domain in full, with the rest retrieved from reference TRBV14 and TRBJ2-7, is EAGVTQFPSHSVIEKGQTVTLRCDPISGHDNLYWYRRVMGKEIKFLLHFVKESKQDESGMPNNRFLAERTGGTYSTLKVQPAELEDSGVYFCASSRNTGTEQYFGPGTRLTVT.

The rearrangement joins TRBV19 to TRBJ1-1, with 7 bases matching TRBD1. Germline trimming cut 6 bases from V and 2 bases from J; bases unmatched to any gene: 9. CDR1 and CDR2 (germline): LNHDA, SQIVND (reference sequence). CDR3 length: 15 residues. CDR3 DNA sequence: TGTGCCAGTAGACCGGGACAGCCTTCAAACACTGAAGCTTTCTTT. Translated: CASRPGQPSNTEAFF.

Only a few counts were recorded for this clone. V gene TRBV9 combines with J gene TRBJ2-1; D is ambiguous. Germline V gene lookup returns CDR1 SGDLS and CDR2 YYNGEE. The CDR3 consists of 13 residues. V dropped 3 bases and J dropped 2 bases, with 6 bases sitting between them. CDR3 coding DNA: TGTGCCAGCAGCGACCGGGCCTACAATGAGCAGTTCTTC. As protein: CASSDRAYNEQFF.

The chain joins TRBV7-6 to TRBJ2-3; TRBD2 matches 9 bases. Germline CDR1 SGHVS, CDR2 FNYEAQ. CDR3 length: 16 residues. J gave up 5 bases and V 4 bases, and 10 bases lay outside the gene matches. CDR3 nucleotide sequence: TGTGCCAGCAGCTCGACTCTAGCGGGGTCCGGAGATACGCAGTATTTT. Translation: CASSSTLAGSGDTQYF.

The chain joins TRBV4-2 to TRBJ1-6; D unclear. CDR1 is LGHNA and CDR2 is YNFKEQ in the germline V gene. V gave up 4 bases and J gave up 6 bases, with 13 bases separating them. There are 15 residues in the CDR3. The CDR3 bases are TGTGCCAGCAGCCTCCTCCGGAGCGGTAATTCACCCCTCCACTTT. It yields the protein CASSLLRSGNSPLHF.

The chain is built from TRBV14 and TRBJ1-3; D is uncertain. The CDR3 is made up of 12 amino acids. Per the germline V gene, CDR1 is SGHDN and CDR2 is FVKESK. V was cut by 6 bases and J by 4 bases, with 7 bases left in between. This chain's CDR3 is CASRGEGNTIYF. The CDR3 region has the DNA TGTGCCAGCAGGGGCGAAGGAAACACCATATATTTT.

V is TRBV12-5 and J is TRBJ1-5; tentative D call: TRBD1 (6 bases). This CDR3 is 17 amino acids long. The ends were cut back, 3 bases at V and 0 bases at J, with 15 bases in the middle. Per the germline V gene, CDR1 is LGHNT and CDR2 is FRNRAP. Here the CDR3 DNA reads TGTGCTAGTGGTTTTGGACAGTTTGTTGATAGCAATCAGCCCCAGCATTTT. Encoded protein: CASGFGQFVDSNQPQHF.

The J gene is TRBJ2-2, the V gene TRBV14; no clear D. The CDR3 runs to 14 residues. The V and J ends lost 2 bases and 1 base respectively, with 5 bases between them. In germline, CDR1 is SGHDN, CDR2 FVKESK. DNA for the CDR3: TGTGCCAGCAGCCAACGACTGAACACCGGGGAGCTGTTTTTT. It is translated as CASSQRLNTGELFF. Variable domain in full (rest from reference TRBV14 and TRBJ2-2): EAGVTQFPSHSVIEKGQTVTLRCDPISGHDNLYWYRRVMGKEIKFLLHFVKESKQDESGMPNNRFLAERTGGTYSTLKVQPAELEDSGVYFCASSQRLNTGELFFGEGSRLTVL.

The chain combines TRBV29-1 with TRBJ1-1; weak D call: TRBD1 (6 bases). The CDR3 covers 15 residues. V was cut by 0 bases and J by 6 bases, with 17 bases left in between. Germline V lookup: CDR1 SQVTM, CDR2 ANQGSEA. Here the CDR3 DNA reads TGCAGCGTTGAAGATCTAGGACAGTATAAGCCTGAAGCTTTCTTT. It codes for CSVEDLGQYKPEAFF.

The chain couples TRBV18 to TRBJ1-6, with 10 positions matching TRBD1. The junction had 0 bases not matched to a gene; V was cut back by 4 bases and J by 6 bases. The CDR3 covers 14 residues. CDR1 is KGHSH and CDR2 is LQKENI in the germline V gene. In nucleotides, the CDR3 is TGTGCCAGCTCACGGGACAGGGGTAATTCACCCCTCCACTTT. Residues: CASSRDRGNSPLHF.